The rows below give T cell receptor beta chains drawn from one sample of a study of cytomegalovirus exposure and HLA in healthy donors. The repertoire was sequenced with immunoSEQ multiplex PCR; TCRdb's copy has only in-frame clones and lacks some. The sample lists roughly 100,000 clones, 64% occurring once. The specimen was PBMCs. All receptors come from a man between 60 and 75 years old in good health and CMV-seronegative. Both conserved end residues are part of each CDR3. The size of a clone is reported for some rows only, either as once, few or many, or as a class for expanded clones.

abundance	j_gene	v_gene	CDR3aa
NA	TRBJ2-3	TRBV4-1	CASSQDPGSPVPQYF
NA	TRBJ1-3	TRBV5-1	CASSQATLGNTIYF
few	TRBJ2-3	TRBV25-1	CASSVSRGSVDTQYF
NA	TRBJ1-5	TRBV28	CASSSQGGNSNQPQHF
NA	TRBJ2-1	TRBV7-2	CASSLASASYNEQFF
NA	TRBJ2-3	TRBV5-6	CASSFTGDTQYF
NA	TRBJ2-5	TRBV9	CASSVDAGGEETQYF
once	TRBJ1-2	TRBV18	CASSPQAGPVTTNYGYTF
NA	TRBJ2-7	TRBV6-5	CASSYARTYEQYF
NA	TRBJ1-1	TRBV9	CASSVDPGGGRRSEAFF
NA	TRBJ2-4	TRBV10-3	CAISGPGGKNIQYF
NA	TRBJ2-2	TRBV4-1	CASSPKGLAGNTGELFF
NA	TRBJ1-4	TRBV5-1	CASSLGGGNLGTNEKLFF
NA	TRBJ2-7	TRBV6-1	CASLAPYEQYF
NA	TRBJ2-1	TRBV7-6	CASSLDWAGSYNEQFF
many	TRBJ2-3	TRBV7-2	CASSLSPLLGLVRHTQYF
NA	TRBJ1-5	TRBV2	CASWWGVNQPQHF
NA	TRBJ2-4	TRBV4-1	CASSQEFLGTASRHIQYF
NA	TRBJ2-5	TRBV12-5	CASGLSPIETQYF
NA	TRBJ2-1	TRBV28	CASSLAGGPYNEQFF
NA	TRBJ2-3	TRBV10-3	CAIRERTSTDTQYF
NA	TRBJ2-7	TRBV7-3	CASSKGQLSYEQYF
NA	TRBJ2-7	TRBV10-3	CAISESRDSYEQYF
NA	TRBJ2-3	TRBV7-6	CASSFPGGRSTDTQYF
NA	TRBJ2-3	TRBV9	CASSVSRVTSTDTQYF
NA	TRBJ1-1	TRBV7-9	CASSQPPGQGNTEAFF
once	TRBJ1-5	TRBV28	CASSSRGRGNQPQHF
NA	TRBJ2-7	TRBV11-3	CASSSGQGGSSYEQYF
few	TRBJ2-3	TRBV7-9	CASSSWDRNADTQYF
NA	TRBJ1-5	TRBV28	CASSFRFSNQPQHF
NA	TRBJ1-5	TRBV14	CASNPGGEYYQPQHF
NA	TRBJ1-1	TRBV6-1	CASTRIEGGWAFF
NA	TRBJ2-7	TRBV19	CASSAAAGFSEQYF
medium-sized	TRBJ1-2	TRBV11-2	CASKAGRYYGYTF
NA	TRBJ2-5	TRBV7-6	CASSPRRYQETQYF
NA	TRBJ1-6	TRBV27	CASSSSYNSPLHF
few	TRBJ2-5	TRBV4-2	CASSIKETQYF
NA	TRBJ2-3	TRBV5-4	CASSPGGSTDTQYF
few	TRBJ1-3	TRBV5-1	CASRIGLRQGAISGNTIYF
few	TRBJ1-2	TRBV2	CASRFGQRQGTYGYTF
NA	TRBJ1-6	TRBV7-6	CASSPSPGNSPLHF
NA	TRBJ2-3	TRBV29-1	CSVEIDSSDTQYF
NA	TRBJ2-6	TRBV5-1	CASSLVGGTGANVLTF
NA	TRBJ2-5	TRBV7-9	CASSSVGGQETQYF
few	TRBJ2-7	TRBV19	CASSSRRGDYEQYF
NA	TRBJ1-1	TRBV7-6	CASSPRTGIVTEAFF
NA	TRBJ2-3	TRBV5-1	CASSQGLAGAVADTQYF
NA	TRBJ2-7	TRBV27	CASSFTKLVPEQYF
NA	TRBJ2-5	TRBV5-6	CASSLGGRGRIETQYF
NA	TRBJ2-1	TRBV6-5	CASSYRQFGGGNEQFF
NA	TRBJ1-2	TRBV6-5	CASRTRTGNGYTF
few	TRBJ1-2	TRBV2	CASIPDRIYGYTF
NA	TRBJ2-1	TRBV7-9	CASSFPSGSSYNEQFF
few	TRBJ2-4	TRBV28	CASSLVAGGRSIQYF
NA	TRBJ2-3	TRBV10-3	CAIKGLAGDTQYF
NA	TRBJ2-3	TRBV9	CASTPGGTSGRRGTDTQYF
NA	TRBJ2-1	TRBV6-4	CASVRGSGRGDEQFF
once	TRBJ2-2	TRBV5-5	CASSSIAGGDTGELFF
few	TRBJ1-5	TRBV2	CASSEEGARNQPQHF